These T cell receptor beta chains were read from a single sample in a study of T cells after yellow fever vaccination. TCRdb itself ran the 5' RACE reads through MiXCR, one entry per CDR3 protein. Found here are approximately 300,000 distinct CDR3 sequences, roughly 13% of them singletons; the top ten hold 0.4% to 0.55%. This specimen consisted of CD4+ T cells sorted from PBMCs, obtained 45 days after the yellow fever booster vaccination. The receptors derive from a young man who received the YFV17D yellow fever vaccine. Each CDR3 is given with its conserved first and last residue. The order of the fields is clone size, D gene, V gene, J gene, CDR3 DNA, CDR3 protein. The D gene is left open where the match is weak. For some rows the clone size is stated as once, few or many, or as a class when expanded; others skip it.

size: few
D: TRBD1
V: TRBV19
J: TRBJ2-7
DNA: TGTGCCAGAGTCTACCAAGGACAGGGATGGGCCTACGAGCAGTACTTC
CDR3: CARVYQGQGWAYEQYF

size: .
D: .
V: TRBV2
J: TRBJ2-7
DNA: TGTGCCAGCAGTGGAGGAAGAATTCCCCTCGAGCAGTACTTC
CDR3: CASSGGRIPLEQYF

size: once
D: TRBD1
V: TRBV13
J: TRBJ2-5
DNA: TGTACCAGCAGCTCTCCAGGGGGACAGACCCAGTACTTC
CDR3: CTSSSPGGQTQYF

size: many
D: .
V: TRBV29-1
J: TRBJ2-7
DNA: TGCAGCTCCAGCCTGGGCTACGAGCAGTACTTC
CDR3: CSSSLGYEQYF

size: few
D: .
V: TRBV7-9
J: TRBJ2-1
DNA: TGTGCCAGCAGCTCCCCGTTCCCGGGAACCTCGTACAATGAGCAGTTCTTC
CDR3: CASSSPFPGTSYNEQFF

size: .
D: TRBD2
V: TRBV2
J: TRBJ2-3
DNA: TGTGCCAGCCAGCGGGAGGGCCCAGCAGATACGCAGTATTTT
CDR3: CASQREGPADTQYF

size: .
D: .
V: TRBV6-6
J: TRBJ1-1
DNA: TGTGCCAGCAGCCAGGGGCGAGGAGCTTTCTTT
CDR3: CASSQGRGAFF

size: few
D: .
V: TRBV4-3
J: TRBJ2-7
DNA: TGCGCCAGCAGCCTACAGGGGGGGTACGAGCAGTACTTC
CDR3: CASSLQGGYEQYF

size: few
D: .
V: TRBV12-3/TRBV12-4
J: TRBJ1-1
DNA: TGTGCCAGCAGTCTGCACAGGACGGGTGAAGCTTTCTTT
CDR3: CASSLHRTGEAFF

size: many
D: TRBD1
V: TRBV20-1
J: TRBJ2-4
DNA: TGCAGTGCTAGGACCGGGACAGGGGTAAACATTCAGTACTTC
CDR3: CSARTGTGVNIQYF

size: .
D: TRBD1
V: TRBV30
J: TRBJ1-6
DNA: TGTGCCTGGAGTGTGGGACAGAATAACTCACCCCTCCACTTT
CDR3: CAWSVGQNNSPLHF

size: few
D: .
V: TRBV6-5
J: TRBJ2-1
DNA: TGTGCCAGCAGTTCCTGGGGCGCCCCGGCCTACAATGAGCAGTTCTTC
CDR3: CASSSWGAPAYNEQFF

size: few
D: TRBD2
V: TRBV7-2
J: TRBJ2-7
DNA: TGTGCCAGCAGGCCCGGCATAGCGGGAGGGGAGGAGCAGTACTTC
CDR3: CASRPGIAGGEEQYF

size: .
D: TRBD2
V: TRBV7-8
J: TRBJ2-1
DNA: TGTGCCAGCAGCTTACTAGCGGTACCTTCGATATCTCGGCAGTTCTTC
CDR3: CASSLLAVPSISRQFF

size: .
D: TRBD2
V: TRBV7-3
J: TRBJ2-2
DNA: TGTGCCAGCAGGACTAGCGGAGACACCGGGGAGCTGTTTTTT
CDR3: CASRTSGDTGELFF

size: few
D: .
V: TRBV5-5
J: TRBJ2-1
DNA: TGTGCCAGCAGCCATCCAACCCTAGGACAGACGTACAATGAGCAGTTCTTC
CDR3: CASSHPTLGQTYNEQFF

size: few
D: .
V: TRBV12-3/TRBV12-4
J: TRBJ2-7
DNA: TGTGCCAGCAGTAGAAACCGGGCCCAAGGCTACGAGCAGTACTTC
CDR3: CASSRNRAQGYEQYF

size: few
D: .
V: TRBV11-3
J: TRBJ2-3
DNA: TGTGCCAGCAGCGTCGGCAGGGTCCTTTTCGATACGCAGTATTTT
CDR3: CASSVGRVLFDTQYF

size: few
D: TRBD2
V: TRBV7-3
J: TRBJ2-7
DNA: TGTGCCAGCAGCTCTCGGGGAGGGTCGGTTGACGAGCAGTACTTC
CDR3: CASSSRGGSVDEQYF

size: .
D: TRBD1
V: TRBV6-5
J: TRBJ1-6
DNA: TGTGCCAGCAGCTCTGGACAGGGATCCTCACCCCTCCACTTT
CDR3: CASSSGQGSSPLHF

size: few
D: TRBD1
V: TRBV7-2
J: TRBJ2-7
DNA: TGTGCCAGCAGCTATGATGGGACAGAATTCTACGAGCAGTACTTC
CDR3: CASSYDGTEFYEQYF

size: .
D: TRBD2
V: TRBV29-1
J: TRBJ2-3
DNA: TGCAGCGTCGACAAGAGCGGGAGGGCGCAGTATTTT
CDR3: CSVDKSGRAQYF

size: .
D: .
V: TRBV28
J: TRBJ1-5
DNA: TGTGCCAGCAGTTCTGTGGGCAGAGATAGCAATCAGCCCCAGCATTTT
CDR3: CASSSVGRDSNQPQHF

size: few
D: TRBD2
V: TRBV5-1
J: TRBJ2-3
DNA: TGCGCCAGCAGCTGGGGACTAGCGGGAGTGGAAGATACGCAGTATTTT
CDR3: CASSWGLAGVEDTQYF

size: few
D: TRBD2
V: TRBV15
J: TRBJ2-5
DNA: TGTGCCACCAGCAGAGATAGTAGCGGGAGTAAGACCCAGTACTTC
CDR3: CATSRDSSGSKTQYF

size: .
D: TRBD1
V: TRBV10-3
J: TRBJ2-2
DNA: TGTGCCATCAGGACCGGGACAGGGGATACCGGGGAGCTGTTTTTT
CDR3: CAIRTGTGDTGELFF

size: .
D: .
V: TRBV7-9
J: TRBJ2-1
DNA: TGTGCCAGCTCCGGGGCAGGACAGCTCAAAAATGAGCAGTTCTTC
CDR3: CASSGAGQLKNEQFF

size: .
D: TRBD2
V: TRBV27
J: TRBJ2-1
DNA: TGTGCCAGCAGTTCCCTGACTAGCGGGAGCTATGAGAAGTTCTTC
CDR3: CASSSLTSGSYEKFF

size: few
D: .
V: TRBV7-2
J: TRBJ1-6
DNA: TGTGCCAGCAGCTTAGATCAGGGGTATTCACCCCTCCACTTT
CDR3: CASSLDQGYSPLHF

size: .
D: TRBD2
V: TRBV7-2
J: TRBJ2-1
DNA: TGTGCCAGCAGGAGGACTAGCGGGTTTTACAATGAGCAGTTCTTC
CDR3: CASRRTSGFYNEQFF

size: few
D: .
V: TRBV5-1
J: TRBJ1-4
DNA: TGCGCCAGCAGTGCCACCGATCCAAATGAAAAACTGTTTTTT
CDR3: CASSATDPNEKLFF

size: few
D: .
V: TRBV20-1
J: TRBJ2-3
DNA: TGCAGTGCCACCCGGGAGCACACAGATACGCAGTATTTT
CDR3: CSATREHTDTQYF

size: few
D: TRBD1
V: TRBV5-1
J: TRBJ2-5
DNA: TGCGCCAGCAGCTCGACAGGGGGCATAGGGGAGACCCAGTACTTC
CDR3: CASSSTGGIGETQYF

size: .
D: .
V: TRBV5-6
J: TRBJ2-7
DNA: TGTGCCAGCAGCTACGACAGAGAGCGCGAGCAGTACTTC
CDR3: CASSYDREREQYF

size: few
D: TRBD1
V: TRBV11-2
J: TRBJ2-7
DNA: TGTGCCAGCAGCCGACAGGGGCCAAAGGAGCAGTACTTC
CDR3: CASSRQGPKEQYF

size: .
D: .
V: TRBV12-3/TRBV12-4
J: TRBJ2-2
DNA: TGTGCCAGCAGTTTGTCAGGGGGGAACGGGGAGCTGTTTTTT
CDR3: CASSLSGGNGELFF

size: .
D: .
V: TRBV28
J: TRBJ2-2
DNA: TGTGCCACCCGGACGACCGTCTACCTCACCGGGGAGCTGTTTTTT
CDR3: CATRTTVYLTGELFF

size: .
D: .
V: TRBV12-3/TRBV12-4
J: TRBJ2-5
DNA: TGTGCCAGCAGGTCAGATGGCGGCCAAGAGACCCAGTACTTC
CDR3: CASRSDGGQETQYF

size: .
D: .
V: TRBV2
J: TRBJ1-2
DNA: TGTGCCAGCAGTGAAGACCGTTTCGGCTACACCTTC
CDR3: CASSEDRFGYTF

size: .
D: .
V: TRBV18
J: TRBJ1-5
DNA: TGTGCCAGCTCACCGGGACCTTGGGCCCAAAATCAGCCCCAGCATTTT
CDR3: CASSPGPWAQNQPQHF

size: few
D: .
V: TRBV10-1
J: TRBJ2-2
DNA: TGCGCCAGCAGTGACACGGGGGCGTCCGGGGAGCTGTTTTTT
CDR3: CASSDTGASGELFF

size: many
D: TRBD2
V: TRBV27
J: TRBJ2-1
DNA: TGTGCCAGCAGTTTAGGCGGGAGAACCTACAATGAGCAGTTCTTC
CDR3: CASSLGGRTYNEQFF

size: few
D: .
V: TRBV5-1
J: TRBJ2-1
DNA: TGCGCCAGCAGCTTGGCGGCTAGTATACACAATGAGCAGTTCTTC
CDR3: CASSLAASIHNEQFF

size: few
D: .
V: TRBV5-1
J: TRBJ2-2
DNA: TGCGCCAGCAAGTCTACGAGCAACATGGGCGCCGGGGAGCTGTTTTTT
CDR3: CASKSTSNMGAGELFF

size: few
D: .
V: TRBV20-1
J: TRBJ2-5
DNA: TGCAGTGCTAGAGTTGGCAGGGAAGAGACCCAGTACTTC
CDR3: CSARVGREETQYF

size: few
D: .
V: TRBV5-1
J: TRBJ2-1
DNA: TGCGCCAGCAGCTTTTCGGAAACAGGATGGTTCTTC
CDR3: CASSFSETGWFF

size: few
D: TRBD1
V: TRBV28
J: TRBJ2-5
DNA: TGTGCCAGCAGCCAGGACAGGAACCTCCGCGAGACCCAGTACTTC
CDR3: CASSQDRNLRETQYF

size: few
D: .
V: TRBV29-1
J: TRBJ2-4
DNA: TGCAGCGTTGGACACGGGGGCGCAGACATTCAGTACTTC
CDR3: CSVGHGGADIQYF

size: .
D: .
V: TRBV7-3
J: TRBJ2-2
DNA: TGTGCCAGCAGCGGCAGGGGGGCCGGGGAGCTGTTTTTT
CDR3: CASSGRGAGELFF

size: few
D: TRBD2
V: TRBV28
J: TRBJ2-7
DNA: TGTGCCAGCACCATGATACCGGGACTAGGAGAGCAGTACTTC
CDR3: CASTMIPGLGEQYF

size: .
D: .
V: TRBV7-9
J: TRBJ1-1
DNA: TGTGCCAGCAGCTTATCGGCACACACTGAAGCTTTCTTT
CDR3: CASSLSAHTEAFF

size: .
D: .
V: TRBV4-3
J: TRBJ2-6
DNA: TGCGCCAGCAGCCAAGCGGCGGGTTACTCTGGGGCCAACGTCCTGACTTTC
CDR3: CASSQAAGYSGANVLTF

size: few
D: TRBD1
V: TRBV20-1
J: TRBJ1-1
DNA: TGCAGTGCGACCGGAGGGACAGGGCTAAACACTGAAGCTTTCTTT
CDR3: CSATGGTGLNTEAFF